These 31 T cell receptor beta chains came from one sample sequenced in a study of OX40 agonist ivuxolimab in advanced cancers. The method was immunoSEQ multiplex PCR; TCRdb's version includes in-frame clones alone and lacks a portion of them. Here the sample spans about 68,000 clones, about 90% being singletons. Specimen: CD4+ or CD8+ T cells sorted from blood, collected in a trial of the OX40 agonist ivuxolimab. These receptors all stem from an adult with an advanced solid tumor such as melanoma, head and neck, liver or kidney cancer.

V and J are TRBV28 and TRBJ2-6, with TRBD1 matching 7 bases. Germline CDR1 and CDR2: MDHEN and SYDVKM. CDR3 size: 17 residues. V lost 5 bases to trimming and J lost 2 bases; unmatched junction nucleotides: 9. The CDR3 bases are TGTGCCAGCAGTCGACAGGGAATCTTGACTGGGGCCAACGTCCTGACTTTC. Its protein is CASSRQGILTGANVLTF.

The CDR3 DNA follows: TGTGCCAGCAGCTTAGCGAGTGGAAATGAGCAGTTCTTC. Amino acid sequence: CASSLASGNEQFF. V and J are TRBV7-7 and TRBJ2-1, with unresolved D. With 0 bases removed from V and 7 bases from J, the gap between germline ends came to 7 bases. The germline gives CDR1 SSHAT, CDR2 FNYEAQ (reference sequence). CDR3 length: 13 amino acids. Complete variable domain (other parts from reference TRBV7-7 and TRBJ2-1): GAGVSQSPRYKVTKRGQDVTLRCDPISSHATLYWYQQALGQGPEFLTYFNYEAQPDKSGLPSDRFSAERPEGSISTLTIQRTEQRDSAMYRCASSLASGNEQFFGPGTRLTVL.

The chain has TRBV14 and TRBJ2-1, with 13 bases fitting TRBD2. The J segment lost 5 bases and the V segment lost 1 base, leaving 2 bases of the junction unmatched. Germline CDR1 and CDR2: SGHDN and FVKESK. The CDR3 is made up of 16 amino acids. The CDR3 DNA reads TGTGCCAGCAGCCAAGTGGGACTAGCGGGGCACAATGAGCAGTTCTTC. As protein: CASSQVGLAGHNEQFF.

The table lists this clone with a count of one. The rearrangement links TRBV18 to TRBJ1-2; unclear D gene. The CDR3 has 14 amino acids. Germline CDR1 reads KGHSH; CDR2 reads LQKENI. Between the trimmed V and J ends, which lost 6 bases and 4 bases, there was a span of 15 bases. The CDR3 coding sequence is TGTGCCAGCTCCTCACCCCCTAACGTCTATGGCTACACCTTC. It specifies CASSSPPNVYGYTF.

CDR3 amino acids: CASAVRDYGGYTF. CDR3 DNA: TGTGCCAGTGCCGTCCGGGACTATGGGGGCTACACCTTC. The chain couples TRBV19 to TRBJ1-2; possibly TRBD1 for D (5 bases). Trimming left V 8 bases short and J 8 bases short, with 18 bases between. Germline CDR1 reads LNHDA; CDR2 reads SQIVND (reference sequence). CDR3 size: 13 residues.

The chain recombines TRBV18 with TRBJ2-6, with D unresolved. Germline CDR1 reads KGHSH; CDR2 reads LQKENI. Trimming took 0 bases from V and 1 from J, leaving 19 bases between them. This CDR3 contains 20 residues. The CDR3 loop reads CASSPPFRAPNLSGANVLTF. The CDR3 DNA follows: TGTGCCAGCTCACCACCGTTTCGCGCTCCGAATCTTTCTGGGGCCAACGTCCTGACTTTC.

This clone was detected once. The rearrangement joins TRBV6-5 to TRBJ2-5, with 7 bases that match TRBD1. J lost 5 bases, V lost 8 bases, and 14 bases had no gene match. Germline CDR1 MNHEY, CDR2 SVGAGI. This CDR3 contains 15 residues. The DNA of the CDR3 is TGTGCCAGCTTCGGAACGGACAGGCGGCGGGAGACCCAGTACTTC. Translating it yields CASFGTDRRRETQYF.

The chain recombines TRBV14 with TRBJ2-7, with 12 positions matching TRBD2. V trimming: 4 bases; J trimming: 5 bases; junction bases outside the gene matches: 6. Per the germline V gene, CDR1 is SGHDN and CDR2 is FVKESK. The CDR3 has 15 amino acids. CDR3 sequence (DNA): TGTGCCAGCAGCCGCGGGACTAGCGGGCCAAACGAGCAGTACTTC. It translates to CASSRGTSGPNEQYF. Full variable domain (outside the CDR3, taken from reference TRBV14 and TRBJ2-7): EAGVTQFPSHSVIEKGQTVTLRCDPISGHDNLYWYRRVMGKEIKFLLHFVKESKQDESGMPNNRFLAERTGGTYSTLKVQPAELEDSGVYFCASSRGTSGPNEQYFGPGTRLTVT.

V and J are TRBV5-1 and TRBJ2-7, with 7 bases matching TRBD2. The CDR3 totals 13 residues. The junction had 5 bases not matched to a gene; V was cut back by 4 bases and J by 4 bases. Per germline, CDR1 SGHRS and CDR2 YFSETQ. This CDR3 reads CASSPRGVYEQYF. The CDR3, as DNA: TGCGCCAGCAGCCCTCGGGGGGTGTACGAGCAGTACTTC.

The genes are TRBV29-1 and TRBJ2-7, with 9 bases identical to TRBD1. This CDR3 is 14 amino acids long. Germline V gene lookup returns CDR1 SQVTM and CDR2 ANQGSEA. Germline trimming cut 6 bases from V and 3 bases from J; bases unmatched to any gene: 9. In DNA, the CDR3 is TGCAGCGTCTCCGGGACAGGGCTAGGCTACGAGCAGTACTTC. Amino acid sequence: CSVSGTGLGYEQYF.

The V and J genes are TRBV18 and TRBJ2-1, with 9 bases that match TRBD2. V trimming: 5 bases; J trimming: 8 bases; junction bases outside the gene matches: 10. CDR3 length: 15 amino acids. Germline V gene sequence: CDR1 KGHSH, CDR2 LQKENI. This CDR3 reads CASSMGLAGYDEQFF. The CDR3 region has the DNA TGTGCCAGCTCAATGGGACTAGCCGGGTACGATGAGCAGTTCTTC.

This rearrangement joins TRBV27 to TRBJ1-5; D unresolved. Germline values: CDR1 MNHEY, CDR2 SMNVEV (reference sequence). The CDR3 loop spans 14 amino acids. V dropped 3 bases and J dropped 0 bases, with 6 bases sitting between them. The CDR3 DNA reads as TGTGCCAGCAGTTTTGGGGATAGCAATCAGCCCCAGCATTTT. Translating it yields CASSFGDSNQPQHF.

CDR3 in DNA: TGTGCCAGTAGTATAGAAGGGAACACTGAAGCTTTCTTT. It is translated as CASSIEGNTEAFF. The chain carries TRBV19 and TRBJ1-1; D gene uncertain. CDR1 is LNHDA and CDR2 is SQIVND in the germline V gene (reference sequence). This CDR3 spans 13 amino acids. The ends were cut back, 0 bases at V and 1 base at J, with 3 bases in the middle. The variable domain in full, completed from reference TRBV19 and TRBJ1-1, reads DGGITQSPKYLFRKEGQNVTLSCEQNLNHDAMYWYRQDPGQGLRLIYYSQIVNDFQKGDIAEGYSVSREKKESFPLTVTSAQKNPTAFYLCASSIEGNTEAFFGQGTRLTVV.

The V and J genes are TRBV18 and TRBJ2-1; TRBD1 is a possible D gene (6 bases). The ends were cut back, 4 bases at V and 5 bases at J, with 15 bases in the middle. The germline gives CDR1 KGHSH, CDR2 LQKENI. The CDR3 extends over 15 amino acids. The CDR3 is CASSRTPQGDNEQFF. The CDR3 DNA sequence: TGTGCCAGCTCACGGACCCCACAGGGTGACAATGAGCAGTTCTTC.

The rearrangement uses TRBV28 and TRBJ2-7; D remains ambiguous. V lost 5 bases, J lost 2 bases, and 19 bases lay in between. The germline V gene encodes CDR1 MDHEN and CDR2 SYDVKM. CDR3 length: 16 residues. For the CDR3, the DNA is TGTGCCAGCAGTGGCCCCCCCCGGGTTCAACCCTACGAGCAGTACTTC. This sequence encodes CASSGPPRVQPYEQYF.

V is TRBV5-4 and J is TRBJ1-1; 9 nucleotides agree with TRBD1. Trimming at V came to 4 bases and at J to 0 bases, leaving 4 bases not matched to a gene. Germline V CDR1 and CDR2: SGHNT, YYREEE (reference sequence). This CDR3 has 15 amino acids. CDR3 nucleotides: TGTGCCAGCAGCATCCGGACAGGGGTGAACACTGAAGCTTTCTTT. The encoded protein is CASSIRTGVNTEAFF. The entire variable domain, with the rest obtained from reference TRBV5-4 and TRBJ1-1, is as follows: ETGVTQSPTHLIKTRGQQVTLRCSSQSGHNTVSWYQQALGQGPQFIFQYYREEENGRGNFPPRFSGLQFPNYSSELNVNALELDDSALYLCASSIRTGVNTEAFFGQGTRLTVV.

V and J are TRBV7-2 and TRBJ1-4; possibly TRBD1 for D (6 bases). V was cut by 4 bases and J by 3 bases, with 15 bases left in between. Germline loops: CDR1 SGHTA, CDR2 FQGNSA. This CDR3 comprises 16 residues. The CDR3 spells CASSSRGGLANEKLFF. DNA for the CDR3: TGTGCCAGCAGCTCGAGGGGGGGCTTAGCTAATGAAAAACTGTTTTTT.

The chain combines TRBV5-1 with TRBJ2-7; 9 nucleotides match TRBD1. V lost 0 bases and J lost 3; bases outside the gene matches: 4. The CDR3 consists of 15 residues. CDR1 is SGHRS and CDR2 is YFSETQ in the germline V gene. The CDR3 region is CASSLAGTGSYEQYF. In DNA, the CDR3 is TGCGCCAGCAGCTTGGCGGGGACAGGGAGCTACGAGCAGTACTTC.

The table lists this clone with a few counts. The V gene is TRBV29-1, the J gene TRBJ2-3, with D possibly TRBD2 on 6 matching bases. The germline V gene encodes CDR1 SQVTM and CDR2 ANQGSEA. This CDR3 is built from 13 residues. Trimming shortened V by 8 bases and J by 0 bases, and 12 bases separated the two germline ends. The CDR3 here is CSPTGTSTDTQYF. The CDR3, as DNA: TGCAGCCCCACCGGGACTAGCACAGATACGCAGTATTTT.

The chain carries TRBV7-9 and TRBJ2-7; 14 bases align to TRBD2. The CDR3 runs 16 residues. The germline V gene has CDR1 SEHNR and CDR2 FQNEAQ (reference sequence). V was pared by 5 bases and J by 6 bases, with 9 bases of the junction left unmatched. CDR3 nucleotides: TGTGCCAGCAGCCGAGGACTAGCGGGAGGCAGAAGCGAGCAGTACTTC. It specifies CASSRGLAGGRSEQYF.

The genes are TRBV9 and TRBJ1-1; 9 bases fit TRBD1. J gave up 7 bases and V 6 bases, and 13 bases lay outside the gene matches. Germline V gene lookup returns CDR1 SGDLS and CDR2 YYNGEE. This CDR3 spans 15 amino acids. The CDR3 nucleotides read TGTGCCAGCAACCCAGTAGGGGACAGGGATTATGAAGCTTTCTTT. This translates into CASNPVGDRDYEAFF.

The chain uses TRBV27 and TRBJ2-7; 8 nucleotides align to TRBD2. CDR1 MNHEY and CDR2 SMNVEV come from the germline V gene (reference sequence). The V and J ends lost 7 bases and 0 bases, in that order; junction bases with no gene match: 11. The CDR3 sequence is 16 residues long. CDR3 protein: CASTLRGGYSSYEQYF. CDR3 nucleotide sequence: TGTGCCAGCACCCTTCGGGGGGGCTATTCCTCCTACGAGCAGTACTTC.

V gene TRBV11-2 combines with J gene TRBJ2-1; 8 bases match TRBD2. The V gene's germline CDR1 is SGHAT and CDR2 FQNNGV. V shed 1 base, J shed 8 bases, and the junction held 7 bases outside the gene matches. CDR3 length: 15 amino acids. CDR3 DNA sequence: TGTGCCAGCAGCTTAGTCGCGGGAGGAGTGGATGAGCAGTTCTTC. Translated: CASSLVAGGVDEQFF.

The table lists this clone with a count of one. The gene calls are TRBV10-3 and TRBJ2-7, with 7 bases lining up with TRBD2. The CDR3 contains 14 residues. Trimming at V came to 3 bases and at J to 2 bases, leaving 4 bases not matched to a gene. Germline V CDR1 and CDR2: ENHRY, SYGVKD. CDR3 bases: TGTGCCATCAGTGATCTAGCGGCTCCCTACGAGCAGTACTTC. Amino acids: CAISDLAAPYEQYF.

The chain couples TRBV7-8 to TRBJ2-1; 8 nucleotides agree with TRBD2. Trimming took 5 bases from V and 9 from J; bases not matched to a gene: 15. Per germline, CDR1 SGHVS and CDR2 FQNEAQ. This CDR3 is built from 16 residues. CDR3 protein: CASSPQTNGLAIEQFF. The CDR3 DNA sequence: TGTGCCAGCAGCCCTCAAACTAACGGACTAGCTATTGAGCAGTTCTTC.

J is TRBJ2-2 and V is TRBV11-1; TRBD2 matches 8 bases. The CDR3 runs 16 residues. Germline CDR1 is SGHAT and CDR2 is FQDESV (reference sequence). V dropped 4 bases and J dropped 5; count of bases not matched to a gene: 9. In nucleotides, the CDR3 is TGTGCCAGCAGCTCCGTTCCGGGAGGGCGGACCGGGGAGCTGTTTTTT. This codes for CASSSVPGGRTGELFF. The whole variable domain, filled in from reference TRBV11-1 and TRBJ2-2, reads EAEVAQSPRYKITEKSQAVAFWCDPISGHATLYWYRQILGQGPELLVQFQDESVVDDSQLPKDRFSAERLKGVDSTLKIQPAELGDSAMYLCASSSVPGGRTGELFFGEGSRLTVL.

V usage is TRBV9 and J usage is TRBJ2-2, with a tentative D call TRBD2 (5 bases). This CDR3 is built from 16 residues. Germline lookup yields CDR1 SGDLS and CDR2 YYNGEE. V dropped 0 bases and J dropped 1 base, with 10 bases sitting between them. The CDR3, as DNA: TGTGCCAGCAGCGTAGGCCCCAGCGGGAACACCGGGGAGCTGTTTTTT. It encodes CASSVGPSGNTGELFF.

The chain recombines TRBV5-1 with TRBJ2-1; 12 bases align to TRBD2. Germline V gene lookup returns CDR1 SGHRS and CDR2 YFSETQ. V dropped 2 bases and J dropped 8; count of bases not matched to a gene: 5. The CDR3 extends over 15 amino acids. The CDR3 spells CASSFQTSGSDEQFF. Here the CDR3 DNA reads TGCGCCAGCAGCTTCCAGACTAGCGGGAGCGATGAGCAGTTCTTC.

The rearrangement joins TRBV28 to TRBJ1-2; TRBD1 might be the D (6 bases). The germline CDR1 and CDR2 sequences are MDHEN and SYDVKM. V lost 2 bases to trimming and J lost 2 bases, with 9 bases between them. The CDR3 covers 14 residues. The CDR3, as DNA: TGTGCCAGCAGTTTAGGGGGCTCGAACTATGGCTACACCTTC. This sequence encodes CASSLGGSNYGYTF.

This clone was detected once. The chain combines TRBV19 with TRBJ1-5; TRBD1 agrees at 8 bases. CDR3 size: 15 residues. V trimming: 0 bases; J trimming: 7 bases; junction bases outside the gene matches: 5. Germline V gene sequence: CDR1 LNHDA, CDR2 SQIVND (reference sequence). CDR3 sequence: CASSIEAGGWQPQHF. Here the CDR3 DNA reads TGTGCCAGTAGTATAGAGGCAGGGGGCTGGCAGCCCCAGCATTTT.

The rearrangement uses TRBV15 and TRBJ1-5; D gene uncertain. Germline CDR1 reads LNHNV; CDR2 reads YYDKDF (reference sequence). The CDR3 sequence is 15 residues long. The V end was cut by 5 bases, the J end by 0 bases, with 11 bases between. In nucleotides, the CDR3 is TGTGCCACCAGCGGCGTACCAAATAGCAATCAGCCCCAGCATTTT. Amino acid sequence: CATSGVPNSNQPQHF.